The 6 T cell receptor beta chains presented below share a single source sample, sequenced in a study of ipilimumab plus nivolumab after autologous stem cell transplantation. Data came from immunoSEQ multiplex PCR; TCRdb stores just in-frame clones and leaves some out. The repertoire holds fewer than 85,000 clones, with about 83% as singletons. Source: PBMCs, taken in a trial of ipilimumab plus nivolumab as post-transplant consolidation. Source of these receptors: a male donor with diffuse large B-cell lymphoma.

The gene calls are TRBV7-6 and TRBJ2-7, with a possible D match to TRBD1 (6 bases). The V and J ends lost 5 bases and 1 base respectively, with 21 bases between them. CDR1 and CDR2 (germline): SGHVS, FNYEAQ. This CDR3 region has 17 residues. This CDR3 reads CASSPQRKDSRSYEQYF. CDR3 nucleotide sequence: TGTGCCAGCAGCCCCCAGCGAAAGGACAGTAGATCCTACGAGCAGTACTTC.

J is TRBJ1-5 and V is TRBV4-1, with D possibly matching TRBD1 (5 bases). CDR1 MGHRA and CDR2 YSYEKL come from the germline V gene. Trimming took off 0 bases at V and 7 bases at J, with 13 bases between the two ends. This CDR3 is 15 amino acids long. CDR3: CASSQDPQGGQPQHF. The CDR3 DNA reads as TGCGCCAGCAGCCAAGATCCCCAGGGCGGACAGCCCCAGCATTTT.

The sample holds one count of this clone. This sequence joins TRBV7-2 and TRBJ1-1; D is unclear. Per germline, CDR1 SGHTA and CDR2 FQGNSA. V was cut by 1 base and J by 6 bases, with 9 bases left in between. This CDR3 contains 13 residues. CDR3 sequence: CASSLEEGAEAFF. Written as DNA, the CDR3 is TGTGCCAGCAGCTTAGAGGAGGGCGCTGAAGCTTTCTTT.

The genes are TRBV5-1 and TRBJ2-3, with D perhaps TRBD1 or TRBD2 (6 bases each). V dropped 2 bases and J dropped 3 bases, with 16 bases sitting between them. The germline CDR1 and CDR2 sequences are SGHRS and YFSETQ. CDR3 length: 16 residues. CDR3 DNA sequence: TGCGCCAGCAGCTTCGGTCCGGGGGCAGCGACAGATACGCAGTATTTT. It yields the protein CASSFGPGAATDTQYF. The variable domain in full, completed from reference TRBV5-1 and TRBJ2-3, reads KAGVTQTPRYLIKTRGQQVTLSCSPISGHRSVSWYQQTPGQGLQFLFEYFSETQRNKGNFPGRFSGRQFSNSRSEMNVSTLELGDSALYLCASSFGPGAATDTQYFGPGTRLTVL.

Only one count was recorded for this clone. The rearrangement joins TRBV19 to TRBJ1-2; possibly TRBD1 for D (6 bases). Germline assignment: CDR1 LNHDA and CDR2 SQIVND (reference sequence). V lost 7 bases, J lost 5 bases, and 17 bases lay in between. The CDR3 totals 14 residues. The CDR3 DNA is TGTGCCAGTACCCCCCGGGGGCGAGGGTATGGCTACACCTTC. Amino acid sequence: CASTPRGRGYGYTF. Drawing the rest from reference TRBV19 and TRBJ1-2, the complete variable domain is DGGITQSPKYLFRKEGQNVTLSCEQNLNHDAMYWYRQDPGQGLRLIYYSQIVNDFQKGDIAEGYSVSREKKESFPLTVTSAQKNPTAFYLCASTPRGRGYGYTFGSGTRLTVV.

The sample holds one count of this clone. The genes are TRBV10-3 and TRBJ2-7, with D possibly being TRBD1 (6 bases). The V end lost 3 bases, the J end lost 0 bases, and 15 bases lay between the germline ends. This CDR3 contains 16 residues. Germline assignment: CDR1 ENHRY and CDR2 SYGVKD. The CDR3 here is CAISDTGTISSYEQYF. The DNA of the CDR3 is TGTGCCATCAGTGACACAGGGACGATAAGCTCCTACGAGCAGTACTTC.